In its sample, the clone carrying this TCR beta chain was seen once. Here immunoSEQ multiplex PCR was the method, and the copy in TCRdb shows in-frame clones only, minus some. The table includes more than 2 million clones, 85% to 95% detected once. The data originate from a study of shared clonotypes between healthy human individuals. There were no recent acute infections or vaccinations among the donors, who were healthy HIV-negative adults. The source of this sequence is a young man in good health. The sequenced sample was naive CD4+ T cells sorted from blood. The subset was: CD45RA+ positively selected.

This CDR3 reads CASGYSFNQPQHF. The CDR3 DNA reads as TGTGCCAGCGGCTACAGCTTCAATCAGCCCCAGCATTTT. V is TRBV27 and J is TRBJ1-5; D not certain. Germline CDR1 reads MNHEY; CDR2 reads SMNVEV (reference sequence). This CDR3 comprises 13 residues. Trimming stripped 8 bases from V and 3 bases from J, with 11 bases between.